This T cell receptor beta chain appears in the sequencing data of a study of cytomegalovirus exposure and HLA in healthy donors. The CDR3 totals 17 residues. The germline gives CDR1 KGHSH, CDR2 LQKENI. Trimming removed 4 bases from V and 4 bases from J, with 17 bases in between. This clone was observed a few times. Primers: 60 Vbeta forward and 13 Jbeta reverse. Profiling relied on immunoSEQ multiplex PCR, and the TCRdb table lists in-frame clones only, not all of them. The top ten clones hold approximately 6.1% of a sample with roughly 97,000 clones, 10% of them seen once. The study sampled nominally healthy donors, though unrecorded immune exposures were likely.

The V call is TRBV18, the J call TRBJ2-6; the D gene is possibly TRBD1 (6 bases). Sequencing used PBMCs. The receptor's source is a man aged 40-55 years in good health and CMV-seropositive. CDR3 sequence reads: CASSREQGSSGANVLTF. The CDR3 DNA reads TGTGCCAGCTCACGGGAACAGGGTTCATCCGGGGCCAACGTCCTGACTTTC.